Listed below are T cell receptor beta chains from one sample, sequenced in a study of cytotoxic CD8 clonotypes in ibrutinib-treated CLL. Measured with immunoSEQ multiplex PCR; TCRdb has only the in-frame clones, and not every one. The sample records roughly 23,000 clones, about 81% being singletons. This material consisted of PBMCs, taken before ibrutinib treatment. The receptors were sampled from a human donor with chronic lymphocytic leukemia. CDR3s include the opening cysteine and the closing phenylalanine or tryptophan. D genes are given only for firm matches. A row's size may be missing; if present it is once, few, many or a size class.

clone size,D gene,J gene,V gene,CDR3 protein,CDR3 DNA
NA,TRBD1,TRBJ1-2,TRBV9,CASSVASGTGGTGYTF,TGTGCCAGCAGCGTAGCGTCGGGGACAGGGGGCACAGGCTACACCTTC
NA,NA,TRBJ1-1,TRBV2,CASSGPTENTEAFF,TGTGCCAGCAGTGGGCCGACAGAGAACACTGAAGCTTTCTTT
NA,TRBD2,TRBJ2-3,TRBV5-4,CASSPGTSGNTDTQYF,TGTGCCAGCAGCCCAGGGACTAGCGGGAATACAGATACGCAGTATTTT
NA,TRBD2,TRBJ2-3,TRBV6-1,CASILRGGYTDTQYF,TGTGCCAGCATCCTTCGGGGGGGTTACACAGATACGCAGTATTTT
NA,NA,TRBJ1-6,TRBV14,CASSLRTDNSPLHF,TGTGCCAGCAGTCTCCGGACAGATAATTCACCCCTCCACTTT
NA,NA,TRBJ1-4,TRBV5-1,CASSLARGRNEKLFF,TGCGCCAGCAGCTTGGCCAGGGGCCGGAATGAAAAACTGTTTTTT
once,NA,TRBJ2-5,TRBV6-5,CASSPRLVETQYF,TGTGCCAGCAGTCCCCGCCTTGTAGAGACCCAGTACTTC
few,NA,TRBJ1-1,TRBV18,CASSPPVGATEAFF,TGTGCCAGCTCACCACCGGTGGGTGCCACTGAAGCTTTCTTT
NA,NA,TRBJ1-2,TRBV10-2,CASANSYGYTF,TGCGCCAGCGCAAACAGCTATGGCTACACCTTC
NA,TRBD2,TRBJ2-5,TRBV5-1,CASGRASETQYF,TGCGCCAGCGGGAGGGCCTCTGAGACCCAGTACTTC
NA,TRBD1,TRBJ2-4,TRBV9,CASSAGTGVAKNIQYF,TGTGCCAGCAGCGCCGGGACAGGGGTGGCCAAAAACATTCAGTACTTC
NA,NA,TRBJ2-3,TRBV14,CASSQAPFDTQYF,TGTGCCAGCAGCCAAGCCCCCTTCGATACGCAGTATTTT
few,NA,TRBJ1-2,TRBV19,CASRRPGTDYGYTF,TGTGCCAGCCGACGACCCGGGACGGACTATGGCTACACCTTC
few,TRBD2,TRBJ2-3,TRBV27,CASSLARGKGTDTQYF,TGTGCCAGCAGTCTGGCGCGGGGGAAAGGCACAGATACGCAGTATTTT
few,TRBD1,TRBJ1-2,TRBV7-9,CASRRAGQGALGYGYTF,TGTGCCAGCAGAAGAGCGGGACAGGGGGCTCTCGGCTATGGCTACACCTTC
once,TRBD2,TRBJ2-3,TRBV10-1,CASSGGGLADTDTQYF,TGCGCCAGCAGCGGAGGGGGACTAGCGGACACAGATACGCAGTATTTT
NA,NA,TRBJ2-1,TRBV19,CASSYGRGSGEQFF,TGTGCCAGTAGTTACGGACGGGGTTCGGGGGAGCAGTTCTTC
NA,TRBD2,TRBJ2-7,TRBV11-1,CASSLGGLAGRDNEQYF,TGTGCCAGCAGCTTAGGGGGACTAGCGGGGAGAGACAACGAGCAGTACTTC
NA,NA,TRBJ2-7,TRBV7-2,CASSLEISSYEQYF,TGTGCCAGCAGCTTAGAAATATCCTCCTACGAGCAGTACTTC
NA,TRBD1,TRBJ1-1,TRBV29-1,CSARGGQGNTEAFF,TGCAGCGCGCGTGGGGGACAGGGGAACACTGAAGCTTTCTTT
NA,TRBD1,TRBJ2-7,TRBV30,CACPARQGREQYF,TGTGCCTGCCCCGCCAGACAGGGAAGGGAGCAGTACTTC
NA,TRBD1,TRBJ2-2,TRBV10-3,CAISERDRADGGELFF,TGTGCCATCAGTGAGAGGGACAGGGCGGATGGCGGGGAGCTGTTTTTT
NA,TRBD1,TRBJ2-1,TRBV25-1,CASSAMSGQAYNEQFF,TGTGCCAGCAGTGCGATGTCGGGACAGGCGTACAATGAGCAGTTCTTC
NA,NA,TRBJ2-1,TRBV4-3,CASSQGVQNEQFF,TGCGCCAGCAGCCAAGGCGTGCAGAATGAGCAGTTCTTC
NA,NA,TRBJ1-4,TRBV7-2,CASSSIGGAVNEKLFF,TGTGCCAGCAGCTCCATTGGGGGGGCGGTAAATGAAAAACTGTTTTTT
NA,NA,TRBJ2-7,TRBV18,CASSPPGSYEQYF,TGTGCCAGCTCACCCCCCGGGTCCTACGAGCAGTACTTC
few,NA,TRBJ2-1,TRBV28,CASSSPASSYNEQFF,TGTGCCAGCAGTTCTCCGGCGAGCTCCTACAATGAGCAGTTCTTC
NA,NA,TRBJ2-5,TRBV18,CASSDLAVETQYF,TGTGCCAGCTCAGACCTGGCGGTGGAGACCCAGTACTTC
NA,NA,TRBJ2-7,TRBV7-9,CASSLWGRVVSDYEQYF,TGTGCCAGCAGCTTATGGGGCAGGGTGGTTAGCGACTACGAGCAGTACTTC
NA,TRBD1,TRBJ1-2,TRBV5-8,CASSSGGSRGYTF,TGTGCCAGCAGCTCAGGGGGTTCAAGGGGCTACACCTTC
NA,NA,TRBJ1-2,TRBV27,CASSFGGYTF,TGTGCCAGCAGTTTCGGAGGCTACACCTTC
NA,TRBD1,TRBJ2-3,TRBV11-2,CASSSLRQGVPDTQYF,TGTGCCAGCAGCTCCCTGAGACAGGGAGTTCCAGATACGCAGTATTTT
few,TRBD2,TRBJ2-7,TRBV2,CASRSSGTYEQYF,TGTGCCAGCAGGTCTAGCGGCACCTACGAGCAGTACTTC
NA,NA,TRBJ2-7,TRBV30,CAWSEGPYEQYF,TGTGCCTGGAGCGAGGGGCCCTACGAGCAGTACTTC
NA,NA,TRBJ2-2,TRBV18,CASSPPSDTTGELFF,TGTGCCAGCTCACCGCCCTCGGACACTACCGGGGAGCTGTTTTTT
NA,NA,TRBJ2-1,TRBV10-3,CAISVDYAGNEQFF,TGTGCCATCAGTGTGGACTACGCGGGAAATGAGCAGTTCTTC
NA,NA,TRBJ1-4,TRBV18,CASSPRQVPHVPSATNEKLFF,TGTGCCAGCTCACCAAGGCAGGTGCCCCACGTGCCCTCAGCAACTAATGAAAAACTGTTTTTT
NA,NA,TRBJ2-2,TRBV7-3,CASSPSSSGELFF,TGTGCCAGCAGCCCATCTAGCTCCGGGGAGCTGTTTTTT
NA,NA,TRBJ1-5,TRBV28,CASNHQPQHF,TGTGCCAGCAACCATCAGCCCCAGCATTTT
NA,TRBD2,TRBJ2-3,TRBV2,CASRLLGLAGRDTQYF,TGTGCCAGCAGATTATTGGGACTAGCGGGCCGAGATACGCAGTATTTT
NA,NA,TRBJ2-3,TRBV7-3,CASSRTRTADTQYF,TGTGCCAGCAGCCGCACCAGAACTGCAGATACGCAGTATTTT
NA,TRBD2,TRBJ2-1,TRBV4-3,CASSQDWGLAGAVGSYNEQFF,TGCGCCAGCAGCCAAGACTGGGGCCTAGCGGGAGCGGTAGGGTCCTACAATGAGCAGTTCTTC
NA,TRBD1,TRBJ1-2,TRBV9,CASSPQETGNYGYTF,TGTGCCAGCAGCCCCCAGGAGACAGGGAACTATGGCTACACCTTC
NA,NA,TRBJ2-4,TRBV28,CASSRTYQNIQYF,TGTGCCAGCAGTCGGACTTACCAAAACATTCAGTACTTC